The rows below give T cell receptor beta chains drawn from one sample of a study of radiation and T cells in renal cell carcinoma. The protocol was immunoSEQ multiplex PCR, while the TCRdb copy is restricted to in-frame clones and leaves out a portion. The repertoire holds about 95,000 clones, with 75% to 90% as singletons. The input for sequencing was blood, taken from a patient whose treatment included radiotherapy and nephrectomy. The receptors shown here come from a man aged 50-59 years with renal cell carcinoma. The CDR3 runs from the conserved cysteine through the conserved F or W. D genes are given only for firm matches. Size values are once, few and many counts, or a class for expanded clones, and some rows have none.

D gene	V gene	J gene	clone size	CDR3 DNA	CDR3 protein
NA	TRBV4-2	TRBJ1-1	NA	TGTGCCAGCAGCCAAGACCGACTGAACACTGAAGCTTTCTTT	CASSQDRLNTEAFF
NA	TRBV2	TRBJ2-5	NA	TGTGCCAGCAGTGGGGGTAGGCGGGAGACCCAGTACTTC	CASSGGRRETQYF
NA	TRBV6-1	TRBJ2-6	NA	TGTGCCAGCAGGGTAGTTGGGGCCAACGTCCTGACTTTC	CASRVVGANVLTF
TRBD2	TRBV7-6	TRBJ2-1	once	TGTGCCAGCAGCAGGACTAGCGGGGGGGCCCGGGATGAGCAGTTCTTC	CASSRTSGGARDEQFF
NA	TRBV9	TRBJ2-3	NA	TGTGCCAGCAGCGTAGAGATGTGGGATACGCAGTATTTT	CASSVEMWDTQYF
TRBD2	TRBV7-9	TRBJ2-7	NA	TGTGCCAGCAGCGTACTAGCGGGAGAGGTGATGCAGTACTTC	CASSVLAGEVMQYF
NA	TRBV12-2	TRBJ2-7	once	TGTGCAAGTCGCTTAGTAGCTAGCTACGAGCAGTACTTC	CASRLVASYEQYF
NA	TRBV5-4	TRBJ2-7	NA	TGTGCCAGCAGCTCCAATGCCGGGGAGCAGTACTTC	CASSSNAGEQYF
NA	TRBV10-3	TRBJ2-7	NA	TGTGCCATCAGTGAGTGGGGGTACGAGCAGTACTTC	CAISEWGYEQYF
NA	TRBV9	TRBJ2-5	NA	TGTGCCAGCAGCGTATTTGAGGGACCCCAAGAGACCCAGTACTTC	CASSVFEGPQETQYF
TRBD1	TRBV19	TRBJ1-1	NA	TGTGCCAGTAATCCCAGGGGGCGGTATACTGAAGCTTTCTTT	CASNPRGRYTEAFF
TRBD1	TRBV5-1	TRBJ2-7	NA	TGCGCCAGCAGCGTAGACACAGGGGCCTCCGAGCAGTACTTC	CASSVDTGASEQYF
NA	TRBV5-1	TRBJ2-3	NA	TGCGCCAGCAGCTTGGAGGCCGGCACAGATACGCAGTATTTT	CASSLEAGTDTQYF
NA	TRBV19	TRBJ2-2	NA	TGTGCCAGTAGAATGGGAGAAAACGGGGAGCTGTTTTTT	CASRMGENGELFF
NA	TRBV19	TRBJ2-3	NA	TGTGCCAGTAGTATCTATGGAGGGGGCACAGATACGCAGTATTTT	CASSIYGGGTDTQYF
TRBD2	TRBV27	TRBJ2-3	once	TGTGCCAGCAGTTGGACTTTAGCGGGAGGCACAGATACGCAGTATTTT	CASSWTLAGGTDTQYF
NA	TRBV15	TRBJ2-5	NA	TGTGCCACCAGCAGTATCAGGGGAGAAGAGACCCAGTACTTC	CATSSIRGEETQYF
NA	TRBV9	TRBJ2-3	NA	TGTGCCAGCAGCGAAAGACTAGACACTAGCACAGATACGCAGTATTTT	CASSERLDTSTDTQYF
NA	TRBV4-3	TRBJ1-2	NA	TGCGCCAGCAGCCAAGAACGGGGGGCCCTTAGCTATGGCTACACCTTC	CASSQERGALSYGYTF
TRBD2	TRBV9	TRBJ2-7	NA	TGTGCCAGCAGCGTAGGCGGGGGAACCTACGAGCAGTACTTC	CASSVGGGTYEQYF
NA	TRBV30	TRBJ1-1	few	TGTGCCTTCCCGGGGGCGGTGAACACTGAAGCTTTCTTT	CAFPGAVNTEAFF
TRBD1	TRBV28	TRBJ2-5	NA	TGTGCCACCGGAAAGACAGGGACGGGAGAGACCCAGTACTTC	CATGKTGTGETQYF
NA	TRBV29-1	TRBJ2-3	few	TGCAGCGTTGGAACAGATACGCAGTATTTT	CSVGTDTQYF
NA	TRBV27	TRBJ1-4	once	TGTGCCAGCAGCTCTTCAGTCGGGAAACTGTTTTTT	CASSSSVGKLFF
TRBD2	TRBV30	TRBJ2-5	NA	TGTGCCTGCCGACTAGCGGGGCAGACCCAGTACTTC	CACRLAGQTQYF
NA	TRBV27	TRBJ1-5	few	TGTGCCAGCAGTGACGGGACCTTTAGCAATCAGCCCCAGCATTTT	CASSDGTFSNQPQHF
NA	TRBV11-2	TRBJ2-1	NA	TGTGCCAGCAGCGGAGTATGGGAGCAGTTCTTC	CASSGVWEQFF
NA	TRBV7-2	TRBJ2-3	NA	TGTGCCAGCAGCTTACAGGGACCAATCACAGATACGCAGTATTTT	CASSLQGPITDTQYF
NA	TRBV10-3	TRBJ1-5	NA	TGTGCCATCAGTGAGTCGGTGGATCAGCCCCAGCATTTT	CAISESVDQPQHF
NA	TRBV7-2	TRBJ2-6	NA	TGTGCCAGCAGCAGGGGTGGCGCTGGGGCCAACGTCCTGACTTTC	CASSRGGAGANVLTF
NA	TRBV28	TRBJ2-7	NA	TGTGCCAGCAGTGTTGGGGGTGTGGGTCAGACCTACGAGCAGTACTTC	CASSVGGVGQTYEQYF
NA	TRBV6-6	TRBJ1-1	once	TGTGCCAGCAGTTCTGTAGGGTTAGAAAACACTGAAGCTTTCTTT	CASSSVGLENTEAFF
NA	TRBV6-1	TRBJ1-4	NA	TGTGCCAGCAGTGAAGCCCAAATGATAGGTGAAAAACTGTTTTTT	CASSEAQMIGEKLFF
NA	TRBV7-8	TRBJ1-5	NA	TGTGCCAGCCGGGGGGAGCGAAGGGAACAGCCCCAGCATTTT	CASRGERREQPQHF
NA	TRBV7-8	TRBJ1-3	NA	TGTGCCAGCGCCCCGAGAGATGGGGCTGGAAACACCATATATTTT	CASAPRDGAGNTIYF
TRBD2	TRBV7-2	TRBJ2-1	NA	TGTGCCAGCAGCCCGAGGACTAGCGGGGGGGAGCAGTTCTTC	CASSPRTSGGEQFF
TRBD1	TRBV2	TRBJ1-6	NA	TGTGCCAGCAGTACGACAGGGGGCCAGTCACCCCTCCACTTT	CASSTTGGQSPLHF
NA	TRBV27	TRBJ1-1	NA	TGTGCCAGCAGTCCAATTGACAGACTGCGATCTCTTAACACTGAAGCTTTCTTT	CASSPIDRLRSLNTEAFF
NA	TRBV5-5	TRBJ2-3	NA	TGTGCCAGCTGCTTGGGTTGGCCAAGCACAGATACGCAGTATTTT	CASCLGWPSTDTQYF
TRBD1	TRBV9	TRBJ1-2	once	TGTGCCAGCAGCGTAGTGGCAGGGGGCGCGTATGGCTACACCTTC	CASSVVAGGAYGYTF
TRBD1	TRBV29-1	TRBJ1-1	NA	TGCAGCGTTGGAGGCGGGACAGGGATTATTACTAGTGAAGCTTTCTTT	CSVGGGTGIITSEAFF
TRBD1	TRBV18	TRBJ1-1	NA	TGTGCCAGCTCACCACTCCGGCAGGGGGCGAGTATGGCTGAAGCTTTCTTT	CASSPLRQGASMAEAFF
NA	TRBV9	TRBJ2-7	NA	TGTGCCAGCAGCGCCCTGGAGGGGCAGACGCCCTACGAGCAGTACTTC	CASSALEGQTPYEQYF
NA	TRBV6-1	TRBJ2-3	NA	TGTGCCAGCAGTGGGCAGGATTGGGGGCTAGGATCGGCGCAGTATTTT	CASSGQDWGLGSAQYF
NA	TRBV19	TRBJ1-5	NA	TGTGCCACAGCGTTAGGGGTTGGTCAGCCCCAGCATTTT	CATALGVGQPQHF
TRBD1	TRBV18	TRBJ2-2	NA	TGTGCCAGCTCACCCCGACAGGGGAACACCGGGGAGCTGTTTTTT	CASSPRQGNTGELFF
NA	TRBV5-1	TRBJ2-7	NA	TGCGCCAGCAGCGAGAGTTTAGGGGATTCGGCCCCTTACGAGCAGTACTTC	CASSESLGDSAPYEQYF
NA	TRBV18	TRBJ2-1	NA	TGTGCCAGCTCACCACGGACGGACTACAATGAGCAGTTCTTC	CASSPRTDYNEQFF
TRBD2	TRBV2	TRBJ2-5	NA	TGTGCCAGCAGCGGGACTAGCGGGGGGCGGGAGACCCAGTACTTC	CASSGTSGGRETQYF
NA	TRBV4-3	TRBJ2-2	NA	TGCGCCAGCAGCCAGGTACAGGGCACCGGGGAGCTGTTTTTT	CASSQVQGTGELFF
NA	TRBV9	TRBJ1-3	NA	TGTGCCAGCAGCGTAGAGTCCGTCAGGGCTGGAAACACCATATATTTT	CASSVESVRAGNTIYF
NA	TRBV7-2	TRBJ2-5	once	TGTGCCAGCAGCCAAGCCGGGGGGCTCTCCCAAGAGACCCAGTACTTC	CASSQAGGLSQETQYF
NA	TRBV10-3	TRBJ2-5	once	TGTGCCATCTCCCATTCTGACTCCTCGGAGACCCAGTACTTC	CAISHSDSSETQYF
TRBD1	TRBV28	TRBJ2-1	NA	TGTGCCAGCAGTTATGGACAGGGGTATGAGCAGTTCTTC	CASSYGQGYEQFF
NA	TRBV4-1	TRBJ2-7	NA	TGCGCCAGCAGCCAAGTCGATGGTGGCTCCTACGAGCAGTACTTC	CASSQVDGGSYEQYF
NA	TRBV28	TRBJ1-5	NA	TGTGCCAGCAGTTTAGGGGGGAATGCAGGCCAGCCCCAGCATTTT	CASSLGGNAGQPQHF